These 4 T cell receptor beta chains were sequenced from one sample in a study of blood T cell repertoires in COVID-19. Profiled with immunoSEQ multiplex PCR; TCRdb holds only in-frame clones, not every one. Among 300,000 to 350,000 clones listed, about 90% were seen once. Sequencing used peripheral blood. Receptors originate from a woman between 40 and 55 years old with COVID-19, enrolled during active disease.

This clone was detected only once. The rearrangement links TRBV5-4 to TRBJ2-6; D perhaps matches TRBD2 (8 bases). V was shortened by 7 bases and J by 2 bases, with 16 bases between the two germline ends. Germline values: CDR1 SGHNT, CDR2 YYREEE (reference sequence). This CDR3 spans 16 amino acids. CDR3 sequence (DNA): TGTGCCAGCTCCCCGGGAGGGGGCACTGGGGCCAACGTCCTGACTTTC. This translates into CASSPGGGTGANVLTF.

The chain uses TRBV30 and TRBJ1-2; D is possibly TRBD1 (6 bases). The V end lost 4 bases, the J end lost 7 bases, and 13 bases lay between the germline ends. The germline V gene has CDR1 GTSNPN and CDR2 SVGIG (reference sequence). The length of the CDR3 is 12 residues. As DNA, the CDR3 is TGTGCCTGGATTGGGGGCCGGAGTGGCTACACCTTC. It translates to CAWIGGRSGYTF. Full variable domain (remainder filled in from reference TRBV30 and TRBJ1-2): SQTIHQWPATLVQPVGSPLSLECTVEGTSNPNLYWYRQAAGRGLQLLFYSVGIGQISSEVPQNLSASRPQDRQFILSSKKLLLSDSGFYLCAWIGGRSGYTFGSGTRLTVV.

V is TRBV19 and J is TRBJ2-1, with no clear D. This CDR3 is 17 amino acids long. The V end was cut by 5 bases, the J end by 0 bases, with 17 bases between. The germline V gene has CDR1 LNHDA and CDR2 SQIVND (reference sequence). The CDR3 sequence is CASSYGTALFSYNEQFF. CDR3 bases: TGTGCCAGTAGTTATGGAACAGCTCTCTTCTCCTACAATGAGCAGTTCTTC.

V gene TRBV7-2 combines with J gene TRBJ2-7; D not certain. Germline V CDR1 and CDR2: SGHTA, FQGNSA. The V and J ends lost 6 bases and 1 base respectively, with 13 bases between them. There are 14 residues in the CDR3. Here the CDR3 reads CASSYTSDSYEQYF. The CDR3 DNA follows: TGTGCCAGCAGTTATACCAGCGATTCCTACGAGCAGTACTTC. Combining the CDR3 with reference TRBV7-2 and TRBJ2-7 gives the whole variable domain GAGVSQSPSNKVTEKGKDVELRCDPISGHTALYWYRQSLGQGLEFLIYFQGNSAPDKSGLPSDRFSAERTGGSVSTLTIQRTQQEDSAVYLCASSYTSDSYEQYFGPGTRLTVT.